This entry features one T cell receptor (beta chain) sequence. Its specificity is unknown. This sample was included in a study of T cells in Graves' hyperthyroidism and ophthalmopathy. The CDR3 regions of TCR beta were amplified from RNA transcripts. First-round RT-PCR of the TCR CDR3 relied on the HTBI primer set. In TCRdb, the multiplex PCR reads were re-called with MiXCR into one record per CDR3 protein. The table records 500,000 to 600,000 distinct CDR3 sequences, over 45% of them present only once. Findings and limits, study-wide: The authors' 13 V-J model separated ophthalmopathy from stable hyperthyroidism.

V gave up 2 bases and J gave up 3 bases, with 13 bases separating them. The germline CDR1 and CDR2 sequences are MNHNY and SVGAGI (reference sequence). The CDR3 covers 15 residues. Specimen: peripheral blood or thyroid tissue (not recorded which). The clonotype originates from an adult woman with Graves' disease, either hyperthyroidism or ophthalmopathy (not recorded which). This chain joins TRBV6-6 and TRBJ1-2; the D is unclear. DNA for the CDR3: TGTGCCAGCAGTTACCGCCCGGGAGCCGACTATGGCTACACCTTC. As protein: CASSYRPGADYGYTF.